The 13 T cell receptor beta chains listed next were all sequenced from one sample in a study of OX40 agonist ivuxolimab in advanced cancers. Measured with immunoSEQ multiplex PCR; TCRdb has only the in-frame clones, and not every one. The table shows about 77,000 clones, with roughly 87% occurring only once. Sequenced here: CD4+ or CD8+ T cells sorted from blood, sampled in a trial of the OX40 agonist ivuxolimab. The receptors shown here come from an adult with an advanced solid tumor such as melanoma, head and neck, liver or kidney cancer.

This chain links TRBV7-2 with TRBJ2-1; no firm D call. V lost 7 bases and J 6 bases, leaving 19 bases between the germline ends. The CDR3 is 15 residues long. The germline V gene has CDR1 SGHTA and CDR2 FQGNSA. DNA of the CDR3: TGTGCCAGCACCCGGTCCTGGGTCATCGGCAATGAGCAGTTCTTC. It codes for CASTRSWVIGNEQFF.

The V call is TRBV5-4, the J call TRBJ1-4; D unclear. Germline values: CDR1 SGHNT, CDR2 YYREEE (reference sequence). Trimming took 4 bases from V and 4 from J, leaving 14 bases between them. The CDR3 is 15 amino acids. The CDR3 is CASSQDPLVNEKLFF. DNA for the CDR3: TGTGCCAGCAGCCAGGACCCTCTAGTTAATGAAAAACTGTTTTTT.

CDR3 in DNA: TGCGCCAGCAGCTTGGGCGGCAGGGCCTACGAGCAGTACTTC. Residues: CASSLGGRAYEQYF. The chain links TRBV5-1 to TRBJ2-7; a possible D gene is TRBD1 (5 bases). This CDR3 comprises 14 residues. Germline-derived CDR1 and CDR2 are SGHRS and YFSETQ. V lost 0 bases to trimming and J lost 2 bases, with 9 bases between them.

The V gene is TRBV7-2, the J gene TRBJ2-7; D is possibly TRBD1 (5 bases). The CDR3 has 14 residues. Germline V gene lookup returns CDR1 SGHTA and CDR2 FQGNSA. The V gene lost 5 bases and the J gene lost 0 bases, with 11 bases spanning the gap. The CDR3 coding sequence is TGTGCCAGCAGCCCCGACAGTAGCTCCTACGAGCAGTACTTC. This encodes CASSPDSSSYEQYF.

The V gene is TRBV5-6, the J gene TRBJ2-1; TRBD1 matches at 7 bases. Germline V gene lookup returns CDR1 SGHDT and CDR2 YYEEEE. Trimming at V came to 4 bases and at J to 5 bases, leaving 21 bases not matched to a gene. The CDR3 consists of 19 residues. The CDR3 DNA is TGTGCCAGCAGCCAAGGGACAGACCCCGCACCATGGGGACACAATGAGCAGTTCTTC. Its protein is CASSQGTDPAPWGHNEQFF.

Only a few counts were recorded for this clone. The chain employs TRBV27 and TRBJ2-7; the D is unclear. The germline CDR1 and CDR2 sequences are MNHEY and SMNVEV (reference sequence). The CDR3 is 14 residues long. V was cut by 5 bases and J by 2 bases, with 13 bases left in between. The CDR3: CASSPRIGTYEQYF. The DNA of the CDR3 is TGTGCCAGCAGTCCCCGGATAGGGACCTACGAGCAGTACTTC.

The rearrangement uses TRBV29-1 and TRBJ2-3; D gene uncertain. CDR1 and CDR2 (germline): SQVTM, ANQGSEA. The CDR3 sequence is 12 residues long. With 2 bases removed from V and 3 bases from J, the gap between germline ends came to 6 bases. CDR3 in amino acids: CSVEFETDTQYF. CDR3 in DNA: TGCAGCGTTGAATTTGAGACAGATACGCAGTATTTT.

The sample holds one count of this clone. This chain uses TRBV13 with TRBJ1-4; the D is unclear. From germline, CDR1 is PRHDT and CDR2 FYEKMQ (reference sequence). Trimming took off 2 bases at V and 7 bases at J, with 11 bases between the two ends. The CDR3 sequence is 14 residues long. The CDR3 sequence: CASSLRPAGEKLFF. The DNA of the CDR3 is TGTGCCAGCAGCTTACGTCCAGCGGGTGAAAAACTGTTTTTT.

The rearrangement links TRBV10-2 to TRBJ2-7; D unclear. Germline V gene data show CDR1 as WSHSY and CDR2 as SAAADI. The CDR3 extends over 13 amino acids. V lost 0 bases and J lost 9, with 12 bases in between. This CDR3 is CASSESWASGQYF. DNA for the CDR3: TGCGCCAGCAGTGAGTCTTGGGCTTCGGGGCAGTACTTC.

V gene TRBV27 combines with J gene TRBJ2-7, with 7 bases identical to TRBD2. Germline trimming cut 5 bases from V and 3 bases from J; bases unmatched to any gene: 7. CDR3 length: 14 residues. Germline V gives CDR1 MNHEY, CDR2 SMNVEV (reference sequence). CDR3 region: CASSPGGGGYEQYF. Written as DNA, the CDR3 is TGTGCCAGCAGTCCGGGGGGTGGAGGCTACGAGCAGTACTTC.

The chain couples TRBV18 to TRBJ2-5; D unresolved. The CDR3 has 13 residues. V lost 6 bases and J lost 4, with 12 bases in between. Per germline, CDR1 KGHSH and CDR2 LQKENI. This chain's CDR3 is CASSPGLIETQYF. The CDR3 DNA is TGTGCCAGCTCCCCGGGTCTGATAGAGACCCAGTACTTC.

The CDR3 spells CASSPGGQYQETQYF. CDR3 DNA: TGTGCCAGCAGCCCGGGGGGCCAGTACCAAGAGACCCAGTACTTC. This chain joins TRBV7-9 and TRBJ2-5; TRBD2 might be the D (7 bases). The CDR3 runs 15 residues. The ends were cut back, 5 bases at V and 0 bases at J, with 13 bases in the middle. CDR1 is SEHNR, CDR2 FQNEAQ, per germline (reference sequence).

The chain recombines TRBV9 with TRBJ1-6; 7 positions agree with TRBD1. V trimming: 4 bases; J trimming: 0 bases; junction bases outside the gene matches: 4. From germline, CDR1 is SGDLS and CDR2 YYNGEE. This CDR3 is 16 amino acids long. CDR3 loop: CASSLGTDSYNSPLHF. The CDR3 DNA sequence: TGTGCCAGCAGCCTAGGGACAGACTCCTATAATTCACCCCTCCACTTT.